This TCR beta chain was observed in a study of blood T cell repertoires in COVID-19. Using immunoSEQ multiplex PCR, the repertoire was profiled, and TCRdb retains in-frame clones only, with some absent. Of a few hundred thousand clones detected, approximately 91% appear once; the ten largest clones hold about 0.86%. Germline V gene lookup returns CDR1 MNHEY and CDR2 SMNVEV (reference sequence). J was trimmed by 6 bases and V by 4 bases; bases with no gene match: 2. The CDR3 spans 13 residues. The source of this sequence is a woman aged 40 to 50 who had been exposed to COVID-19. V gene TRBV27 combines with J gene TRBJ1-2; TRBD1 matches 10 bases. The sample comprised PBMCs or T cells enriched from blood (not recorded which). CDR3 DNA sequence: TGTGCCAGCAGTTCCGGACAGGGGGATGGCTACACCTTC. It encodes CASSSGQGDGYTF.